A selection of T cell receptor beta chains follows, all from one sample in a study of OX40 agonist ivuxolimab in advanced cancers. The method was immunoSEQ multiplex PCR; TCRdb's version includes in-frame clones alone and lacks a portion of them. The sample contains tens of thousands of clones, around nine tenths of which appear only once. Source: CD4+ or CD8+ T cells sorted from blood, taken in a trial of the OX40 agonist ivuxolimab. The receptor source for this set is an adult with an advanced solid tumor such as melanoma, head and neck, liver or kidney cancer. Each CDR3 is given with its conserved first and last residue.

TRBV21-1	TRBJ2-1	CASSKEDPALRAKQFF
TRBV5-1	TRBJ1-4	CASNSGGPNEKLFF
TRBV7-3	TRBJ1-6	CASSFIGQSPLHF
TRBV5-1	TRBJ2-1	CASSLAGGSQEQFF
TRBV28	TRBJ1-4	CASSLMMGDGTELFF
TRBV2	TRBJ2-7	CASSQGPGYLYEQYF
TRBV25-1	TRBJ2-5	CASKTRSWETQYF
TRBV7-2	TRBJ2-5	CASSLNPGTQETQYF
TRBV28	TRBJ1-1	CAIQVTVNTEAFF
TRBV5-6	TRBJ2-7	CASSPGQRAYEQYF
TRBV2	TRBJ1-1	CASTQSPANTEAFF
TRBV6-1	TRBJ2-1	CATWGGGAANEQFF
TRBV4-1	TRBJ2-6	CASSQPPGGSGANVLTF
TRBV2	TRBJ2-7	CASTQDEYEQYF
TRBV6-1	TRBJ2-7	CASSPLGLSYEQYF
TRBV7-2	TRBJ2-3	CASSLGGPVPDTQYF
TRBV20-1	TRBJ2-5	CSAWRETQYF
TRBV28	TRBJ1-2	CASTIRGFYGYTF
TRBV28	TRBJ1-1	CASSRQGALNTEAFF
TRBV6-5	TRBJ1-2	CASSSLGGGADYGYTF
TRBV6-5	TRBJ2-7	CASSPRGGSSYEQYF
TRBV9	TRBJ1-3	CASSVEIDLFSGNTIYF
TRBV5-1	TRBJ1-1	CASSLAGGSNTEAFF
TRBV29-1	TRBJ1-2	CSVERQSYGYTF
TRBV5-1	TRBJ2-7	CASSSASGHYEQYF
TRBV6-1	TRBJ2-4	CASKEGGGNIQYF
TRBV7-2	TRBJ2-5	CASSLAARRTQYF
TRBV19	TRBJ1-1	CASRRQAGEPEAFF
TRBV11-2	TRBJ1-2	CASSLLQTGYGYTF
TRBV6-1	TRBJ2-1	CASSEGRGDPVFEQFF
TRBV5-4	TRBJ2-3	CASSLRTSGGITDTQYF
TRBV9	TRBJ1-4	CASSVSEAEKLFF
TRBV19	TRBJ1-4	CASHRGPNEKLFF
TRBV4-2	TRBJ2-1	CASSRERQGSYNEQFF
TRBV4-1	TRBJ2-3	CASTRAGVSTDTQYF
TRBV7-9	TRBJ2-1	CARKQEARVPYNEQFF
TRBV6-1	TRBJ1-4	CASLTGGTNEKLFF
TRBV6-5	TRBJ1-6	CASSYSLGENSPLHF
TRBV9	TRBJ2-1	CASSEGANYNEQFF
TRBV2	TRBJ1-3	CASSRDREGATIYF
TRBV19	TRBJ1-2	CASSIQSEGYGYTF
TRBV21-1	TRBJ2-5	CASKMGVNGPTNSVMKTQYF
TRBV7-9	TRBJ2-1	CASSVGQGWNEQFF
TRBV7-3	TRBJ2-2	CASSLGGLLESGELFF
TRBV11-3	TRBJ2-1	CASSLWTGTGNEQFF
TRBV11-2	TRBJ2-5	CASGMGAKRETQYF
TRBV10-3	TRBJ2-5	CAITDREETQYF
TRBV5-5	TRBJ2-5	CASSQVGRGRETQYF
TRBV2	TRBJ1-1	CASRREGIYSTEAFF
TRBV2	TRBJ1-6	CASSGRVFNSPLHF
TRBV14	TRBJ2-2	CASSPSGGNTGELFF
TRBV5-1	TRBJ2-5	CASSLEWGGGETQYF
TRBV5-1	TRBJ2-5	CASSRDFGETQYF
TRBV5-1	TRBJ1-2	CASSLETGSYGYTF
TRBV29-1	TRBJ2-7	CSVGRPGQGPYEQYF